A single sample gave rise to the 15 T cell receptor beta chains below, sequenced in a study of cytomegalovirus exposure and HLA in healthy donors. Primers for the PCR totalled 60 Vbeta and 13 Jbeta. Only in-frame clones appear in the TCRdb table, and some are missing; sequencing was by immunoSEQ multiplex PCR. This sample yields 95,000 to 150,000 clones, of which 15% are seen a single time; under 2.5% belongs to the top ten. Sample: PBMCs. All receptors derive from a young woman in good health and CMV-seronegative.

The CDR3 region is CASRSSGVAKNIQYF. In DNA, the CDR3 is TGTGCCAGCAGGAGTTCAGGGGTAGCCAAAAACATTCAGTACTTC. The chain links TRBV28 to TRBJ2-4, with TRBD1 as a possible D gene (6 bases). Trimming removed 6 bases at V and 0 bases at J, with 12 bases between. Germline loops: CDR1 MDHEN, CDR2 SYDVKM. The CDR3 runs 15 residues. The variable domain in full, completed from reference TRBV28 and TRBJ2-4, reads DVKVTQSSRYLVKRTGEKVFLECVQDMDHENMFWYRQDPGLGLRLIYFSYDVKMKEKGDIPEGYSVSREKKERFSLILESASTNQTSMYLCASRSSGVAKNIQYFGAGTRLSVL.

The chain is built from TRBV30 and TRBJ2-5; 8 bases line up with TRBD1. The trim removed 3 bases at V and 5 bases at J, leaving 11 bases unmatched. CDR1 GTSNPN and CDR2 SVGIG come from the germline V gene (reference sequence). The CDR3 runs to 15 residues. CDR3 sequence reads: CAWSEQTGDGETQYF. Here the CDR3 DNA reads TGTGCCTGGAGCGAACAGACAGGGGATGGGGAGACCCAGTACTTC. Filled out from reference TRBV30 and TRBJ2-5, the complete variable domain reads SQTIHQWPATLVQPVGSPLSLECTVEGTSNPNLYWYRQAAGRGLQLLFYSVGIGQISSEVPQNLSASRPQDRQFILSSKKLLLSDSGFYLCAWSEQTGDGETQYFGPGTRLLVL.

This clone was seen a handful of times. The V and J genes are TRBV5-1 and TRBJ1-1, with 10 bases fitting TRBD1. From germline, CDR1 is SGHRS and CDR2 YFSETQ. Unmatched junction bases numbered 9, after V lost 3 bases and J lost 1 base. The length of the CDR3 is 17 residues. CDR3 DNA: TGCGCCAGCAGCTCGACAGGGGGCGTTTTGAGGAACACTGAAGCTTTCTTT. It specifies CASSSTGGVLRNTEAFF.

This clone has only a few counts. This rearrangement joins TRBV9 to TRBJ2-3, with D hard to call. V lost 4 bases and J lost 0, with 9 bases in between. Per germline, CDR1 SGDLS and CDR2 YYNGEE. The CDR3 loop spans 14 amino acids. The CDR3 DNA reads as TGTGCCAGCAGCCCCTCGACTAGCACAGATACGCAGTATTTT. Its protein is CASSPSTSTDTQYF.

This clone was counted between two and nine times. The gene calls are TRBV5-4 and TRBJ2-7; TRBD1 aligns across 9 bases. Unmatched junction bases numbered 6, after V lost 3 bases and J lost 5 bases. The CDR3 length is 14 residues. From germline, CDR1 is SGHNT and CDR2 YYREEE (reference sequence). This chain's CDR3 is CASSWGDRVHEQYF. In DNA form, the CDR3 reads TGTGCCAGCAGCTGGGGGGACAGGGTCCACGAGCAGTACTTC.

The chain has TRBV28 and TRBJ2-2; D perhaps matches TRBD2 (5 bases). The CDR3 length is 12 residues. V lost 3 bases and J 13 bases, leaving 12 bases between the germline ends. The germline gives CDR1 MDHEN, CDR2 SYDVKM. The CDR3 coding sequence is TGTGCCAGCAGTTTGTACGCGGGTGGGCTGTTTTTT. This translates into CASSLYAGGLFF. Full variable domain (rest looked up from reference TRBV28 and TRBJ2-2): DVKVTQSSRYLVKRTGEKVFLECVQDMDHENMFWYRQDPGLGLRLIYFSYDVKMKEKGDIPEGYSVSREKKERFSLILESASTNQTSMYLCASSLYAGGLFFGEGSRLTVL.

The V call is TRBV5-6, the J call TRBJ2-5; 11 positions agree with TRBD1. The CDR3 has 15 amino acids. The germline gives CDR1 SGHDT, CDR2 YYEEEE. With V trimmed by 4 bases and J by 4 bases, 6 bases remained unmatched. In DNA form, the CDR3 reads TGTGCCAGCAGCGAAGGACAGGGGGCCACAGAGACCCAGTACTTC. Its protein is CASSEGQGATETQYF.

A few counts support this clone. The DNA for the CDR3 is TGTGCCAGCAGTTTTAGCGGGAGGCAGCAAGAGACCCAGTACTTC. It specifies CASSFSGRQQETQYF. V usage is TRBV27 and J usage is TRBJ2-5; 10 bases fit TRBD2. With 3 bases clipped from V and 2 bases from J, the junction kept 3 bases outside the gene matches. Germline CDR1 reads MNHEY; CDR2 reads SMNVEV (reference sequence). The CDR3 has 15 residues.

The V and J genes are TRBV10-3 and TRBJ2-5, with TRBD1 identical over 9 bases. Germline V gives CDR1 ENHRY, CDR2 SYGVKD. This CDR3 has 14 amino acids. Unmatched junction bases numbered 7, after V lost 6 bases and J lost 5 bases. The CDR3 loop is CAIRGQGVRETQYF. DNA of the CDR3: TGTGCCATCAGGGGACAGGGAGTACGGGAGACCCAGTACTTC.

There are many counts of this clone. The rearrangement uses TRBV7-9 and TRBJ2-7, with 9 nucleotides matching TRBD1. In germline, CDR1 is SEHNR, CDR2 FQNEAQ (reference sequence). The CDR3 spans 15 residues. Trimming at V came to 5 bases and at J to 6 bases, leaving 11 bases not matched to a gene. The CDR3 DNA reads as TGTGCCAGCAGCCCGCTTTCAGGACAGGGGAGCGAGCAGTACTTC. It codes for CASSPLSGQGSEQYF.

The chain recombines TRBV7-9 with TRBJ2-5, with TRBD2 matching 10 bases. Looked up from germline, CDR1 is SEHNR and CDR2 is FQNEAQ (reference sequence). The CDR3 runs 16 residues. The J segment lost 1 base and the V segment lost 7 bases, leaving 9 bases of the junction unmatched. The CDR3: CASILASGGTQETQYF. In DNA, the CDR3 is TGTGCCAGCATCCTTGCTAGCGGGGGAACCCAAGAGACCCAGTACTTC.

This clone was detected a few times. V and J are TRBV2 and TRBJ2-7; 7 bases are a match to TRBD2. The CDR3 sequence is 16 residues long. With V trimmed by 1 base and J by 3 bases, 9 bases remained unmatched. The germline gives CDR1 SNHLY, CDR2 FYNNEI. CDR3 bases: TGTGCCAGCAGTGAAGGGACGCCGGGACTACTCTACGAGCAGTACTTC. Residues: CASSEGTPGLLYEQYF.

This clone was seen a handful of times. The chain has TRBV5-1 and TRBJ2-5; a possible D gene is TRBD1 (5 bases). The V gene's germline CDR1 is SGHRS and CDR2 YFSETQ. This CDR3 has 11 amino acids. The V end was cut by 7 bases, the J end by 3 bases, with 7 bases between. CDR3 nucleotides: TGCGCCAGCCAGACAGAAGAGACCCAGTACTTC. It codes for CASQTEETQYF.

The V gene is TRBV29-1, the J gene TRBJ1-2; a possible D gene is TRBD1 (5 bases). This CDR3 has 16 residues. V lost 6 bases to trimming and J lost 1 base, with 21 bases between them. Germline CDR1 and CDR2: SQVTM and ANQGSEA. The CDR3 DNA sequence: TGCAGCGTGGGACCTCTCGGGGGGGTTGGTAACTATGGCTACACCTTC. Amino acid sequence: CSVGPLGGVGNYGYTF.

This CDR3 reads CSVRIQGGSYEQYF. The CDR3 region has the DNA TGCAGCGTCCGCATCCAGGGGGGATCCTACGAGCAGTACTTC. This chain links TRBV29-1 with TRBJ2-7; a possible D gene is TRBD1 (7 bases). Trimming pared 6 bases from V and 1 base from J, leaving 16 bases between. CDR1 is SQVTM, CDR2 ANQGSEA, per germline. The CDR3 has 14 residues.